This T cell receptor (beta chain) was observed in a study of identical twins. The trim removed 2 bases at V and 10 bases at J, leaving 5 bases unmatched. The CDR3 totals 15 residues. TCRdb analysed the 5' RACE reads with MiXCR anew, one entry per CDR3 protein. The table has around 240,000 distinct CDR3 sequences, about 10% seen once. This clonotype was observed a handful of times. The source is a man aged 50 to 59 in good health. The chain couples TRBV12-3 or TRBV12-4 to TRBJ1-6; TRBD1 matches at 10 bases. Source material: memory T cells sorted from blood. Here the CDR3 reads CASSLTGTGASPLHF. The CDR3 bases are TGTGCCAGCAGTTTAACCGGGACAGGGGCCTCACCCCTCCACTTT.